The entry below describes one T cell receptor (beta chain). Its antigen specificity is not known. No much larger clone exists at a distance of one base, and base qualities are not known. This entry comes from a study of blood T cell repertoires in COVID-19 (dated by TCRdb to the early 2020s). Looking at the study overall: Samples from collaborators originated in the United States, Italy and Spain and spanned both the acute and convalescent phases of COVID-19. The repertoires were made available in a free public database intended to serve as a resource for research on the immune response to SARS-CoV-2. The dataset comprised deeply sampled blood TCRbeta repertoires from subjects exposed to, actively infected with, or recovered from COVID-19. Where HLA class I and class II types were available, the types were taken from metadata supplied by the sample provider, not from assay-based typing. The samples were drawn from two sources: the first 160 participants of the ongoing ImmuneRACE study, and 1,200 or so subjects contributed by 6 global collaborators. The sample metadata nearly always contained a de-identified subject ID, COVID-19 status, age in years and sex. The material from the prospective study consisted of cDNA or gDNA derived from T cells, B-cell-depleted T cells, or PBMCs.

The germline V gene yields SNHLY for CDR1 and FYNNEI for CDR2. V and J are truncated by 11 bases and 3 bases respectively, leaving an intervening sequence of 13 bases. The CDR3 has 12 amino acids, counting the end cysteine and phenylalanine. CDR3 DNA is the only sequence kept; it has 36 bases, read in frame from the first base. The collaborating institutions used their own protocols to collect whole blood in K2EDTA tubes. For TCRbeta analysis, collaborators shipped samples as frozen whole blood, isolated PBMCs, or DNA extracted from either of those sample types. TCRbeta CDR3 regions were amplified from genomic DNA by means of the immunoSEQ Assay, a bias-controlled multiplex PCR. For the original study's pipeline: The number of nucleated cells in each sample was estimated by amplification of reference gene primers within the assay. To quantify the absolute abundance of each unique TCRbeta CDR3 rearrangement, sequence reads were collapsed and filtered. Productive Simpson clonality was computed per sample as the square root of Simpson's diversity index over productive rearrangements. In TCRdb, the immuneACCESS table is reduced to in-frame sequences with V and J assigned. These tables do not hold every clone; where another copy was compared, an unresolved V gene accounts for under half, and the others remain unexplained. That table supplies the V and J calls and clone size; D and trimming were determined from the DNA. The table for this sample lists tens of thousands of clones; 82% of them were counted only once. Roughly 7% of the sample rests with the top ten.

Summary of the overall study and its limitations: The amount of clinical and demographic metadata varied by source and participant and was provided uncurated.

This sequence uses TRBV2 and TRBJ2-5, with the D gene call left open. The clonotype originates from a middle-aged man with acute or convalescent COVID-19. Specimen: peripheral blood. The CDR3 loop reads CAAAKSEETQYF. The DNA sequence is given as TGTGCCGCGGCTAAGAGTGAAGAGACCCAGTACTTC.